The 9 T cell receptor beta chains below all came from one sample that was sequenced in a study of response to subunit inactivated influenza vaccine. From the RT-PCR reads, TCRdb called clonotypes with MiXCR, one entry per CDR3 protein. The profile shows around 520,000 distinct CDR3 sequences, roughly 25% of them singletons. Here the sequenced sample was CD4+ T cells sorted from PBMCs, taken 4 to 6 days after vaccination. Source of these receptors: a man aged 45-65 years who received an inactivated influenza vaccine.

The chain recombines TRBV20-1 with TRBJ2-7; D gene unclear. CDR3 length equals 14 residues. Germline V gene lookup returns CDR1 DFQATT and CDR2 SNEGSKA (reference sequence). V lost 3 bases, J lost 6 bases, and 18 bases lay in between. CDR3 amino acids: CSARAYSAWIEQYF. DNA for the CDR3: TGCAGTGCTAGGGCATACTCTGCCTGGATCGAGCAGTACTTC.

The chain links TRBV12-3 or TRBV12-4 to TRBJ2-1; TRBD1 matches 8 bases. The CDR3 runs to 13 residues. Trimming took 5 bases from V and 10 from J; bases not matched to a gene: 7. The CDR3 DNA reads as TGTGCCAGCAGTCTCGACAGGGGCCGAGAGCAGTTCTTC. Its translation: CASSLDRGREQFF.

The table lists this clonotype with a few counts. The chain combines TRBV12-3 or TRBV12-4 with TRBJ1-4, with D perhaps TRBD1 (5 bases). Trimming pared 7 bases from V and 7 bases from J, leaving 10 bases between. The CDR3 extends over 12 amino acids. The DNA of the CDR3 is TGTGCCAGCAACTTAAGGGGTGAAAAACTGTTTTTT. Amino acids: CASNLRGEKLFF.

The chain joins TRBV30 to TRBJ2-3, with TRBD1 as a possible D gene (5 bases). There are 15 residues in the CDR3. The V end lost 0 bases, the J end lost 2 bases, and 12 bases lay between the germline ends. CDR1 is GTSNPN, CDR2 SVGIG, per germline (reference sequence). Written as DNA, the CDR3 is TGTGCCTGGAGTGTGGGGCAGACCCCCACAGATACGCAGTATTTT. As protein: CAWSVGQTPTDTQYF.

This clonotype has just a few counts. This chain links TRBV7-9 with TRBJ1-2; tentative D call: TRBD1 (6 bases). The CDR3 totals 15 residues. From germline, CDR1 is SEHNR and CDR2 FQNEAQ (reference sequence). The V end lost 6 bases, the J end lost 0 bases, and 14 bases lay between the germline ends. The CDR3 reads CASSERGTPNYGYTF. For the CDR3, the DNA is TGTGCCAGCAGTGAACGCGGGACACCTAACTATGGCTACACCTTC.

This clonotype was detected a few times. The chain links TRBV29-1 to TRBJ2-1, with 9 bases that match TRBD1. Per the germline V gene, CDR1 is SQVTM and CDR2 is ANQGSEA. The J segment lost 8 bases and the V segment lost 7 bases, leaving 6 bases of the junction unmatched. The CDR3 covers 12 residues. CDR3 coding DNA: TGCAGCGGTCGACAGGGGGTGGATGAGCAGTTCTTC. Protein sequence: CSGRQGVDEQFF.

This clonotype came up a few times. This chain joins TRBV10-2 and TRBJ1-1; no clear D gene. V shed 6 bases and J shed 2 bases, with 16 bases lying between them. The germline gives CDR1 WSHSY, CDR2 SAAADI. The CDR3 runs to 15 residues. The CDR3 reads CASRWERLSNTEAFF. CDR3 in DNA: TGCGCCAGCAGGTGGGAACGACTGTCTAACACTGAAGCTTTCTTT.

This clonotype has ten or more counts. J is TRBJ2-3 and V is TRBV10-3; 10 bases fit TRBD2. Trimming took 4 bases from V and 5 from J; bases not matched to a gene: 0. Germline V gene sequence: CDR1 ENHRY, CDR2 SYGVKD. The CDR3 runs 13 residues. As DNA, the CDR3 is TGTGCCATCAGTGCTAGCGGGAGAGATACGCAGTATTTT. It encodes CAISASGRDTQYF.

The V gene is TRBV18, the J gene TRBJ1-2; TRBD1 agrees at 7 bases. After removal of 3 bases from V and 4 bases from J, the junction contained 5 bases not matched to a gene. CDR1 and CDR2 (germline): KGHSH, LQKENI. CDR3 length: 14 amino acids. The CDR3 is CASSPDRFGYGYTF. The CDR3 DNA follows: TGTGCCAGCTCACCGGACAGGTTTGGCTATGGCTACACCTTC.